This TCR beta chain emerged from a study of cytomegalovirus exposure and HLA in healthy donors. Regarding the study as a whole: With high specificity and sensitivity, the classifier reportedly diagnosed cytomegalovirus status. Later, an analysis showed that TCR beta chains associated with HLA were more clonally expanded than others that were equally common. 87-base-pair reads could not separate some V segments, including TRBV6-2 and TRBV6-3.

V dropped 1 base and J dropped 4; count of bases not matched to a gene: 3. CDR1 is MGHDK, CDR2 SYGVNS, per germline. This CDR3 comprises 15 residues. On this clone itself: Its antigen is still unknown.

Researchers ran the PCR with 60 Vbeta and 13 Jbeta primers. Sequencing was performed with immunoSEQ multiplex PCR; in TCRdb, only in-frame clones are kept and a portion is missing. The data hold under 200,000 clones, with roughly 80% observed a single time. The gene calls are TRBV25-1 and TRBJ2-2; 7 bases are shared with TRBD2. Sequencing was performed on PBMCs. This sequence originates from a woman between 18 and 29 years old in good health and CMV-seronegative. CDR3 amino acids: CASSEWGGTTGELFF. The DNA for the CDR3 is TGTGCCAGCAGTGAATGGGGAGGGACCACCGGGGAGCTGTTTTTT.